One sample yielded the 24 T cell receptor beta chains listed below, sequenced in a study of CD8 T cells in Susac syndrome. Random-hexamer reverse transcription was applied to about 0.45 to 1 ug RNA. TCRdb reprocessed the immunoSEQ multiplex PCR reads via MiXCR and lists one record per CDR3 protein. Of 200,000 to 300,000 distinct CDR3 sequences listed, 90% to 96% are singletons. Sequences were obtained from CD4+ T cells from PBMCs. The source of these receptors is a human donor with Susac syndrome.

This chain connects TRBV7-7 to TRBJ2-2, with D unresolved. There are 15 residues in the CDR3. Germline CDR1 and CDR2: SSHAT and FNYEAQ (reference sequence). The CDR3 spells CAIPSVARNTGELFF. The CDR3, as DNA: TGTGCTATCCCATCTGTGGCGAGAAACACCGGGGAGCTGTTTTTT.

V and J are TRBV6-5 and TRBJ2-7; TRBD1 matches 9 bases. The trim removed 6 bases at V and 3 bases at J, leaving 6 bases unmatched. Germline CDR1 and CDR2: MNHEY and SVGAGI. The CDR3 contains 14 residues. CDR3 amino acids: CASSRDRVNYEQYF. The CDR3 DNA reads TGTGCCAGCAGCCGGGACAGGGTGAACTACGAGCAGTACTTC.

V is TRBV5-1 and J is TRBJ2-5; 9 bases are a match to TRBD1. This CDR3 has 15 residues. J gave up 2 bases and V 3 bases, and 5 bases lay outside the gene matches. Germline CDR1 SGHRS, CDR2 YFSETQ. As DNA, the CDR3 is TGCGCCAGCAGCTCCCGGGACAGGGCGCAAGAGACCCAGTACTTC. This sequence encodes CASSSRDRAQETQYF.

Regarding this clonotype: It is unclear where the CDR3 begins or ends on the DNA, so no DNA is shown, and the CDR3 is as TCRdb lists it. V gene TRBV21-1 combines with J gene TRBJ2-3; TRBD1, as called in the table, went unchecked against the DNA. TRBV21-1 is assigned pseudogene status. The CDR3 is 15 residues long, ends included. CDR3 amino acids: CASSKVARGTDTQYF.

The rearrangement links TRBV20-1 to TRBJ2-7; 12 bases map to TRBD2. Germline CDR1 reads DFQATT; CDR2 reads SNEGSKA (reference sequence). CDR3 size: 14 residues. V lost 6 bases and J lost 6; bases outside the gene matches: 9. The chain's CDR3 is CSARRTSGISEQYF. In DNA form, the CDR3 reads TGCAGTGCCAGACGGACTAGCGGGATATCCGAGCAGTACTTC.

The chain carries TRBV9 and TRBJ2-7; TRBD1 might be the D (6 bases). CDR1 is SGDLS, CDR2 YYNGEE, per germline. Between the trimmed V and J ends, which lost 4 bases and 3 bases, there was a span of 8 bases. This CDR3 contains 12 residues. The CDR3 coding sequence is TGTGCCAGCAGCAAGGACAGCTACGAGCAGTACTTC. Translation: CASSKDSYEQYF.

The V and J genes are TRBV29-1 and TRBJ2-1; D might be TRBD2 (5 bases). V was shortened by 0 bases and J by 2 bases, with 14 bases between the two germline ends. Germline loops: CDR1 SQVTM, CDR2 ANQGSEA. The length of the CDR3 is 16 residues. DNA for the CDR3: TGCAGCGTTGAAGATCTTCCGGCGGGCCCCTACAATGAGCAGTTCTTC. Protein product: CSVEDLPAGPYNEQFF.

The rearrangement links TRBV29-1 to TRBJ2-5; D uncertain. The CDR3 has 12 residues. The V end was cut by 4 bases, the J end by 2 bases, with 8 bases between. Germline V lookup: CDR1 SQVTM, CDR2 ANQGSEA. CDR3 DNA: TGCAGCGTTGGAGCCAGTCAAGAGACCCAGTACTTC. Protein product: CSVGASQETQYF.

In this sample, this clonotype turned up once. This chain links TRBV30 with TRBJ2-1, with TRBD2 matching 7 bases. The CDR3 totals 17 residues. V lost 4 bases and J lost 5; bases outside the gene matches: 17. Per the germline V gene, CDR1 is GTSNPN and CDR2 is SVGIG (reference sequence). The CDR3: CAWTFFVRERENNEQFF. DNA of the CDR3: TGTGCCTGGACCTTCTTCGTTAGAGAGCGGGAAAACAATGAGCAGTTCTTC.

The CDR3 DNA reads TGCGCCAGCAGCTTGGAAGGGGTGGGCCCGGACTATGGCTACACCTTC. Amino acids: CASSLEGVGPDYGYTF. V usage is TRBV5-1 and J usage is TRBJ1-2; TRBD1 might be the D (5 bases). From germline, CDR1 is SGHRS and CDR2 YFSETQ. Between the trimmed V and J ends, which lost 0 bases and 3 bases, there was a span of 15 bases. The CDR3 is made up of 16 amino acids.

The chain combines TRBV7-9 with TRBJ1-2; possibly TRBD1 for D (5 bases). This CDR3 comprises 18 residues. Germline V gene sequence: CDR1 SEHNR, CDR2 FQNEAQ (reference sequence). The V gene lost 1 base and the J gene lost 2 bases, with 20 bases spanning the gap. The CDR3 bases are TGTGCCAGCAGCTTAGAGAATAGGCTCTACGGGGGGAACTATGGCTACACCTTC. It specifies CASSLENRLYGGNYGYTF.

This chain connects TRBV29-1 to TRBJ1-2; D possibly corresponds to TRBD1 (6 bases). Germline V gives CDR1 SQVTM, CDR2 ANQGSEA. The length of the CDR3 is 11 residues. V was pared by 6 bases and J by 5 bases, with 10 bases between. CDR3 amino acids: CSVDRDYGYTF. The CDR3 DNA reads as TGCAGCGTGGACAGAGATTATGGCTACACCTTC. The full variable domain, with the rest looked up from reference TRBV29-1 and TRBJ1-2, is SAVISQKPSRDICQRGTSLTIQCQVDSQVTMMFWYRQQPGQSLTLIATANQGSEATYESGFVIDKFPISRPNLTFSTLTVSNMSPEDSSIYLCSVDRDYGYTFGSGTRLTVV.

There are a few counts of this clonotype. This chain links TRBV7-3 with TRBJ1-1, with D perhaps matching TRBD1 (6 bases). This CDR3 has 13 residues. V was trimmed by 4 bases and J by 1 base, leaving 7 bases between them. Germline assignment: CDR1 SGHTA and CDR2 FQGTGA. The DNA of the CDR3 is TGTGCCAGCAGCTCGGACAGGAACACTGAAGCTTTCTTT. Protein: CASSSDRNTEAFF. The entire variable domain, with the rest obtained from reference TRBV7-3 and TRBJ1-1, is as follows: GAGVSQTPSNKVTEKGKYVELRCDPISGHTALYWYRQSLGQGPEFLIYFQGTGAADDSGLPNDRFFAVRPEGSVSTLKIQRTERGDSAVYLCASSSDRNTEAFFGQGTRLTVV.

V and J are TRBV10-3 and TRBJ2-2, with TRBD2 as a possible D gene (6 bases). CDR3 length equals 14 residues. Trimming shortened V by 4 bases and J by 5 bases, and 11 bases separated the two germline ends. Germline V CDR1 and CDR2: ENHRY, SYGVKD. The CDR3 is CAISVKEGTGELFF. The CDR3 DNA reads as TGTGCCATCAGTGTAAAGGAGGGGACCGGGGAGCTGTTTTTT.

This clonotype was detected only a few times. The chain recombines TRBV7-9 with TRBJ2-3; D unresolved. The germline gives CDR1 SEHNR, CDR2 FQNEAQ (reference sequence). The ends were cut back, 1 base at V and 6 bases at J, with 8 bases in the middle. The CDR3 contains 13 residues. CDR3 residues: CASSLGSADTQYF. CDR3 coding DNA: TGTGCCAGCAGCTTAGGGAGTGCGGATACGCAGTATTTT.

The sample holds one count of this clonotype. V usage is TRBV7-9 and J usage is TRBJ2-1; 9 positions match TRBD2. Germline lookup yields CDR1 SEHNR and CDR2 FQNEAQ (reference sequence). J was trimmed by 8 bases and V by 3 bases; bases with no gene match: 5. This CDR3 spans 14 amino acids. CDR3 protein: CASSLGLAHDEQFF. The CDR3 nucleotides are TGTGCCAGCAGCTTGGGACTAGCTCATGATGAGCAGTTCTTC.

The chain combines TRBV30 with TRBJ1-1, with TRBD1 matching over 7 bases. The CDR3 has 16 amino acids. CDR1 GTSNPN and CDR2 SVGIG come from the germline V gene (reference sequence). Trimming took 4 bases from V and 2 from J; bases not matched to a gene: 13. The CDR3 DNA reads TGTGCCTGGAAAGGGGTTAGGGGGCTATTAAACACTGAAGCTTTCTTT. Its translation: CAWKGVRGLLNTEAFF.

The chain employs TRBV29-1 and TRBJ2-1, with D perhaps matching TRBD2 (7 bases). V was cut by 5 bases and J by 3 bases, with 17 bases left in between. The CDR3 is made up of 15 amino acids. Germline V CDR1 and CDR2: SQVTM, ANQGSEA. The CDR3 is CSVPKGGGYYNEQFF. CDR3 bases: TGCAGCGTTCCAAAGGGCGGGGGCTACTACAATGAGCAGTTCTTC.

The chain couples TRBV20-1 to TRBJ2-7; 7 positions agree with TRBD1. The CDR3 has 14 residues. The ends lost 4 bases at V and 9 bases at J; junction bases unmatched: 15. Germline V gene lookup returns CDR1 DFQATT and CDR2 SNEGSKA (reference sequence). The CDR3 loop is CSAISRQGSNWQYF. The CDR3 bases are TGCAGTGCTATTTCCCGACAGGGTAGTAACTGGCAGTACTTC.

The chain uses TRBV29-1 and TRBJ1-1; D gene ambiguous. The CDR3 sequence is 11 residues long. CDR1 is SQVTM, CDR2 ANQGSEA, per germline. The ends were cut back, 4 bases at V and 1 base at J, with 4 bases in the middle. DNA of the CDR3: TGCAGCGTTGTAGAGAACACTGAAGCTTTCTTT. It is translated as CSVVENTEAFF.

The chain recombines TRBV3-1 with TRBJ2-2, with D perhaps matching TRBD1 (5 bases). This CDR3 has 15 amino acids. The germline V and J ends were trimmed by 1 base and 7 bases, with 13 bases remaining between them. Germline V gives CDR1 LGHDT, CDR2 YNNKEL (reference sequence). The CDR3: CASSQATQENGELFF. The DNA for the CDR3 is TGTGCCAGCAGCCAAGCAACACAGGAAAACGGGGAGCTGTTTTTT. Drawing the rest from reference TRBV3-1 and TRBJ2-2, the complete variable domain is DTAVSQTPKYLVTQMGNDKSIKCEQNLGHDTMYWYKQDSKKFLKIMFSYNNKELIINETVPNRFSPKSPDKAHLNLHINSLELGDSAVYFCASSQATQENGELFFGEGSRLTVL.

The rearrangement joins TRBV1 to TRBJ2-3. TRBV1 counts as a pseudogene. CDR3 length equals 16 residues. In DNA, the CDR3 is TGCACCAGCAGCCGTCGGCCACTCAAAACCGCAGATACGCAGTATTTT. Its translation: CTSSRRPLKTADTQYF.

The chain combines TRBV20-1 with TRBJ2-7, with TRBD1 matching 10 bases. V lost 3 bases to trimming and J lost 4 bases; unmatched junction nucleotides: 9. The CDR3 is made up of 15 amino acids. Germline loops: CDR1 DFQATT, CDR2 SNEGSKA (reference sequence). The CDR3 nucleotides are TGCAGTGCTAGTGCCGACAGGGGGCAAGTTTACGAGCAGTACTTC. The encoded protein is CSASADRGQVYEQYF.

The genes are TRBV28 and TRBJ1-1, with D possibly TRBD1 on 5 matching bases. CDR1 and CDR2 from the germline V gene are MDHEN and SYDVKM. This CDR3 has 12 residues. The V gene lost 1 base and the J gene lost 11 bases, with 11 bases spanning the gap. CDR3 nucleotide sequence: TGTGCCAGCAGTTTATACCCCACAGGCGCTTTCTTT. Translated: CASSLYPTGAFF.